One sample yielded the 32 T cell receptor beta chains listed below, sequenced in a study of control samples from healthy donors and cancer patients. Data came from immunoSEQ multiplex PCR; TCRdb stores just in-frame clones and leaves some out. In the table there are about 140,000 clones, around nine tenths of which are singletons. Input material: blood. Receptor source: a man aged 25-40 years in good health.

V is TRBV10-1 and J is TRBJ2-7; TRBD2 matches 7 bases. The CDR3 is 15 amino acids. The V gene end was trimmed by 6 bases and the J gene end by 6 bases; junction bases not matched to a gene: 14. The germline V gene encodes CDR1 WNHNN and CDR2 SYGVQD (reference sequence). The CDR3 DNA follows: TGCGCCAGCAGGGAAACCGGGCCCTCGGGAGGCGAGCAGTACTTC. It encodes CASRETGPSGGEQYF.

The rearrangement links TRBV14 to TRBJ1-4; D unclear. Germline V lookup: CDR1 SGHDN, CDR2 FVKESK. V shed 4 bases and J shed 4 bases, with 13 bases lying between them. CDR3 length: 15 amino acids. Written as DNA, the CDR3 is TGTGCCAGCAGCCGCGTCGGGTCATATAATGAAAAACTGTTTTTT. Protein sequence: CASSRVGSYNEKLFF.

This chain links TRBV11-2 with TRBJ2-5; 8 positions match TRBD2. J lost 2 bases, V lost 5 bases, and 4 bases had no gene match. This CDR3 has 14 amino acids. Looked up from germline, CDR1 is SGHAT and CDR2 is FQNNGV. This chain's CDR3 is CASSPAGVQETQYF. CDR3 nucleotide sequence: TGTGCCAGCAGCCCAGCGGGAGTTCAAGAGACCCAGTACTTC.

The rearrangement links TRBV5-4 to TRBJ2-5, with 7 bases matching TRBD2. The V gene end was trimmed by 3 bases and the J gene end by 3 bases; junction bases not matched to a gene: 5. The germline gives CDR1 SGHNT, CDR2 YYREEE (reference sequence). CDR3 size: 14 residues. The CDR3 nucleotides read TGTGCCAGCAGCTCGGTACTAGCGAAAGAGACCCAGTACTTC. Protein product: CASSSVLAKETQYF. The whole variable domain, filled in from reference TRBV5-4 and TRBJ2-5, reads ETGVTQSPTHLIKTRGQQVTLRCSSQSGHNTVSWYQQALGQGPQFIFQYYREEENGRGNFPPRFSGLQFPNYSSELNVNALELDDSALYLCASSSVLAKETQYFGPGTRLLVL.

This rearrangement joins TRBV13 to TRBJ2-2; tentatively, D is TRBD1 (6 bases). The CDR3 covers 15 residues. CDR1 is PRHDT and CDR2 is FYEKMQ in the germline V gene (reference sequence). Trimming cost V 6 bases and J 4 bases, with 15 bases left between them. This CDR3 is CASSFDRLSTGELFF. CDR3 DNA: TGTGCCAGCAGTTTTGACAGGTTGAGCACCGGGGAGCTGTTTTTT.

The chain carries TRBV28 and TRBJ1-2; 7 bases line up with TRBD1. Trimming at V came to 3 bases and at J to 5 bases, leaving 3 bases not matched to a gene. The germline CDR1 and CDR2 sequences are MDHEN and SYDVKM. This CDR3 is 13 amino acids long. The CDR3 nucleotides are TGTGCCAGCAGTTTGAGCAGGGGGTATGGCTACACCTTC. It codes for CASSLSRGYGYTF.

This chain joins TRBV24-1 and TRBJ2-7; TRBD1 matches at 9 bases. Germline V gives CDR1 KGHDR, CDR2 SFDVKD. The CDR3 spans 14 residues. The ends lost 9 bases at V and 3 bases at J; junction bases unmatched: 8. The CDR3: CATHPTGGIYEQYF. In DNA form, the CDR3 reads TGTGCCACCCACCCGACAGGGGGGATCTACGAGCAGTACTTC.

This clone was counted a single time. The genes are TRBV10-3 and TRBJ2-1; TRBD2 aligns across 13 bases. CDR1 and CDR2 from the germline V gene are ENHRY and SYGVKD. V gave up 4 bases and J gave up 4 bases; unmatched junction bases: 7. This CDR3 is built from 17 residues. In nucleotides, the CDR3 is TGTGCCATCAGTGGGACTAGCGGGGGCCCCACTTACAATGAGCAGTTCTTC. This codes for CAISGTSGGPTYNEQFF.

CDR3 nucleotides: TGTGCCAGCAGCCAGAATGGGCGGGGGTCCGTCGGTACCCAGTACTTC. Encoded protein: CASSQNGRGSVGTQYF. The chain is built from TRBV7-2 and TRBJ2-5; 7 positions match TRBD2. The germline gives CDR1 SGHTA, CDR2 FQGNSA. The CDR3 length is 16 residues. The J segment lost 8 bases and the V segment lost 5 bases, leaving 17 bases of the junction unmatched.

V and J are TRBV13 and TRBJ2-1, with TRBD2 matching 10 bases. V gave up 4 bases and J gave up 8 bases; unmatched junction bases: 8. Germline CDR1 and CDR2: PRHDT and FYEKMQ (reference sequence). CDR3 length: 15 residues. DNA for the CDR3: TGTGCCAGCAGCTCTAGCGGGAGCCTGAAAGATGAGCAGTTCTTC. Its translation is CASSSSGSLKDEQFF. The full variable domain, with the rest looked up from reference TRBV13 and TRBJ2-1, is AAGVIQSPRHLIKEKRETATLKCYPIPRHDTVYWYQQGPGQDPQFLISFYEKMQSDKGSIPDRFSAQQFSDYHSELNMSSLELGDSALYFCASSSSGSLKDEQFFGPGTRLTVL.

This clone was seen a few times. V gene TRBV19 combines with J gene TRBJ1-5, with TRBD1 as a possible D gene (6 bases). The length of the CDR3 is 16 residues. Trimming pared 5 bases from V and 1 base from J, leaving 15 bases between. Germline CDR1 LNHDA, CDR2 SQIVND (reference sequence). In DNA form, the CDR3 reads TGTGCCAGTAGTCCGAGACAGGCCAGAAGCAATCAGCCCCAGCATTTT. Residues: CASSPRQARSNQPQHF.

This clone was counted once. V gene TRBV11-2 combines with J gene TRBJ2-3; TRBD1 matches 9 bases. The V gene end was trimmed by 4 bases and the J gene end by 6 bases; junction bases not matched to a gene: 8. Germline V gene lookup returns CDR1 SGHAT and CDR2 FQNNGV. The length of the CDR3 is 15 residues. CDR3 region: CASSSPGQGKDTQYF. The CDR3 nucleotides are TGTGCCAGCAGCTCGCCGGGACAGGGAAAGGATACGCAGTATTTT.

The V and J genes are TRBV5-4 and TRBJ1-2; no firm D call. Germline V gene data show CDR1 as SGHNT and CDR2 as YYREEE (reference sequence). V lost 0 bases, J lost 3 bases, and 9 bases lay in between. The CDR3 contains 14 residues. The CDR3 loop is CASSLAGSDYGYTF. The CDR3 nucleotides are TGTGCCAGCAGCTTGGCCGGGTCAGACTATGGCTACACCTTC.

The rearrangement uses TRBV5-5 and TRBJ2-5, with D perhaps TRBD1 or TRBD2 (5 bases each). V was pared by 3 bases and J by 6 bases, with 18 bases between. Looked up from germline, CDR1 is SGHKS and CDR2 is YYEKEE (reference sequence). CDR3 length equals 15 residues. The CDR3 reads CASSSLRDPWKTQYF. The CDR3 nucleotides read TGTGCCAGCAGCTCCCTCCGGGACCCGTGGAAGACCCAGTACTTC.

The V gene is TRBV29-1, the J gene TRBJ2-7; D is possibly TRBD1 or TRBD2 (5 bases each). This CDR3 comprises 10 residues. Trimming left V 5 bases short and J 6 bases short, with 8 bases between. Germline values: CDR1 SQVTM, CDR2 ANQGSEA. As DNA, the CDR3 is TGCAGCGTTTCAGGGAGCGAGCAGTACTTC. It specifies CSVSGSEQYF.

The chain carries TRBV9 and TRBJ2-7; D gene ambiguous. Germline CDR1 is SGDLS and CDR2 is YYNGEE. The CDR3 is made up of 16 amino acids. Trimming removed 0 bases from V and 3 bases from J, with 16 bases in between. CDR3 loop: CASSVAPLSDFYEQYF. DNA of the CDR3: TGTGCCAGCAGCGTAGCTCCCCTCTCCGATTTCTACGAGCAGTACTTC.

This clone was recorded only once. V is TRBV19 and J is TRBJ2-7, with D perhaps matching TRBD2 (6 bases). Between the trimmed V and J ends, which lost 4 bases and 6 bases, there was a span of 16 bases. The CDR3 sequence is 14 residues long. Germline CDR1 reads LNHDA; CDR2 reads SQIVND (reference sequence). CDR3 sequence reads: CASSTGLGGSEQYF. In DNA form, the CDR3 reads TGTGCCAGTAGTACCGGGCTTGGAGGGTCCGAGCAGTACTTC. The variable domain in full, completed from reference TRBV19 and TRBJ2-7, reads DGGITQSPKYLFRKEGQNVTLSCEQNLNHDAMYWYRQDPGQGLRLIYYSQIVNDFQKGDIAEGYSVSREKKESFPLTVTSAQKNPTAFYLCASSTGLGGSEQYFGPGTRLTVT.

The DNA for the CDR3 is TGTGCCAGCAGCTTAGATTTGGGCCCCCAAGAGACCCAGTACTTC. Protein: CASSLDLGPQETQYF. This chain links TRBV7-2 with TRBJ2-5; D not certain. V shed 1 base and J shed 1 base, with 10 bases lying between them. The germline CDR1 and CDR2 sequences are SGHTA and FQGNSA. The CDR3 spans 15 residues. Looking up the rest from reference TRBV7-2 and TRBJ2-5 gives the full variable domain: GAGVSQSPSNKVTEKGKDVELRCDPISGHTALYWYRQSLGQGLEFLIYFQGNSAPDKSGLPSDRFSAERTGGSVSTLTIQRTQQEDSAVYLCASSLDLGPQETQYFGPGTRLLVL.

The rearrangement links TRBV1 to TRBJ1-2. TRBV1 corresponds to a pseudogene. The CDR3 sequence is 16 residues long. This chain's CDR3 is CTSSQDCGGGDYGYTF. CDR3 DNA: TGCACCAGCAGCCAAGATTGCGGTGGTGGTGACTATGGCTACACCTTC.

This chain uses TRBV4-3 with TRBJ1-4; no clear D gene. V was trimmed by 0 bases and J by 5 bases, leaving 7 bases between them. The CDR3 sequence is 14 residues long. The germline V gene encodes CDR1 LGHNA and CDR2 YSLEER. The CDR3 nucleotides are TGCGCCAGCAGCCAAGATACACAAAATGAAAAACTGTTTTTT. This codes for CASSQDTQNEKLFF.

Concerning this clone: This sample also contains other DNA sequences that code for the same CDR3. This chain connects TRBV11-2 to TRBJ1-1; D not certain. Deletions cut 3 bases from V and 2 bases from J, with 7 bases between. The CDR3 extends over 13 amino acids. Germline V CDR1 and CDR2: SGHAT, FQNNGV. CDR3 DNA sequence: TGTGCCAGCAGCTTCTCCTTAAACACTGAAGCTTTCTTT. Protein: CASSFSLNTEAFF.

The V and J genes are TRBV4-1 and TRBJ2-2; TRBD1 or TRBD2 may be the D gene (5 bases each). Per germline, CDR1 MGHRA and CDR2 YSYEKL. The ends were cut back, 4 bases at V and 1 base at J, with 10 bases in the middle. The CDR3 length is 15 residues. CDR3 amino acids: CASSRGTLNTGELFF. The CDR3 bases are TGCGCCAGCAGCCGGGGGACCTTGAACACCGGGGAGCTGTTTTTT.

The chain carries TRBV5-1 and TRBJ2-6, with 8 bases aligning to TRBD1. V lost 4 bases to trimming and J lost 2 bases; unmatched junction nucleotides: 2. CDR3 length: 15 amino acids. Germline CDR1 reads SGHRS; CDR2 reads YFSETQ. The CDR3 region is CASSGQGAGANVLTF. The CDR3 DNA reads TGCGCCAGCAGCGGACAGGGTGCTGGGGCCAACGTCCTGACTTTC.

CDR3 bases: TGTGCCAGCAGCTTCAGTTTGGGGAGTCAGCCCCAGCATTTT. Its translation is CASSFSLGSQPQHF. V is TRBV11-2 and J is TRBJ1-5; D is undetermined. Deletions cut 3 bases from V and 6 bases from J, with 12 bases between. The CDR3 covers 14 residues. Germline values: CDR1 SGHAT, CDR2 FQNNGV.

This chain connects TRBV9 to TRBJ1-1; 8 nucleotides agree with TRBD1. V was clipped by 3 bases and J by 5 bases; unmatched bases: 3. This CDR3 region has 13 residues. The V gene's germline CDR1 is SGDLS and CDR2 YYNGEE. CDR3 sequence: CASSGDRGTEAFF. CDR3 DNA sequence: TGTGCCAGCAGCGGCGACAGGGGTACTGAAGCTTTCTTT.

The genes are TRBV18 and TRBJ2-1; no definite D call. The germline CDR1 and CDR2 sequences are KGHSH and LQKENI. The CDR3 runs 12 residues. V lost 3 bases and J 6 bases, leaving 6 bases between the germline ends. CDR3 in amino acids: CASSPLGNEQFF. The DNA of the CDR3 is TGTGCCAGCTCACCCCTGGGCAATGAGCAGTTCTTC.

The rearrangement uses TRBV19 and TRBJ2-5; 10 bases agree with TRBD1. The V and J ends lost 6 bases and 4 bases, in that order; junction bases with no gene match: 5. The germline gives CDR1 LNHDA, CDR2 SQIVND (reference sequence). The CDR3 spans 14 residues. The CDR3 region has the DNA TGTGCCAGTAGCCAGACAGGGGGCCCAGAGACCCAGTACTTC. It is translated as CASSQTGGPETQYF.

The chain couples TRBV10-3 to TRBJ2-3; 10 bases map to TRBD2. V lost 10 bases and J lost 0; bases outside the gene matches: 7. The germline gives CDR1 ENHRY, CDR2 SYGVKD. This CDR3 comprises 15 residues. For the CDR3, the DNA is TGTGCCACCCAAACTAGCGGGACTAGCACAGATACGCAGTATTTT. Translation gives CATQTSGTSTDTQYF.

CDR3 nucleotides: TGTGCCAGCAGCTTTGACAGGGGGCACACCGGGGAGCTGTTTTTT. Protein: CASSFDRGHTGELFF. The chain employs TRBV11-3 and TRBJ2-2, with 10 nucleotides matching TRBD1. The length of the CDR3 is 15 residues. CDR1 and CDR2 from the germline V gene are SGHNT and YENEEA. The trim removed 3 bases at V and 3 bases at J, leaving 1 base unmatched.

V is TRBV14 and J is TRBJ2-3; no clear D gene. CDR1 is SGHDN and CDR2 is FVKESK in the germline V gene. Trimming took 4 bases from V and 6 from J, leaving 17 bases between them. The CDR3 has 15 amino acids. This chain's CDR3 is CASSLGRLRADTQYF. Written as DNA, the CDR3 is TGTGCCAGCAGCCTAGGACGTCTTAGAGCGGATACGCAGTATTTT.

The rearrangement uses TRBV4-1 and TRBJ1-2; TRBD1 is a possible D gene (5 bases). Germline V gene lookup returns CDR1 MGHRA and CDR2 YSYEKL. The CDR3 loop spans 18 amino acids. Trimming left V 4 bases short and J 3 bases short, with 24 bases between. The CDR3 is CASSPSSSAGNPYYGYTF. CDR3 DNA sequence: TGCGCCAGCAGCCCCAGTTCCTCCGCAGGGAATCCTTACTATGGCTACACCTTC.

This chain connects TRBV7-9 to TRBJ1-1; possible D gene TRBD1, 5 bases. Per germline, CDR1 SEHNR and CDR2 FQNEAQ (reference sequence). The CDR3 length is 14 residues. V gave up 3 bases and J gave up 1 base, with 9 bases separating them. The CDR3: CASSFIGTNTEAFF. The CDR3 DNA is TGTGCCAGCAGCTTCATAGGGACGAACACTGAAGCTTTCTTT.